This T cell receptor (beta chain) comes out of a study of long-term antiretroviral therapy in people with HIV. Findings and caveats of the study: ART was followed by higher diversity that remained below transplant donor controls. Every time point showed a repertoire led by clones expanded before ART.

Participants who had HIV were, without exception, treated in the United States. Version v3.0 of the immunoSEQ assay was performed at survey level. Assay used: immunoSEQ multiplex PCR; TCRdb lists only in-frame clones, some missing. The sample consists of over 30,000 clones, less than 90% of them appearing once. In germline, CDR1 is GTSNPN, CDR2 SVGIG (reference sequence). Trimming removed 2 bases at V and 6 bases at J, with 11 bases between. The CDR3 spans 13 residues. About this clone itself: The target antigen is unknown.

Here the sequenced sample was unsorted PBMCs, taken 1.2 years after starting antiretroviral therapy. The V and J genes are TRBV30 and TRBJ2-4, with D unclear. This sequence originates from a woman in her forties or fifties with HIV. CDR3 sequence reads: CAWSTSGLNIQYF. CDR3 nucleotides: TGTGCCTGGAGTACCTCGGGCTTAAACATTCAGTACTTC. The full variable domain, in which reference TRBV30 and TRBJ2-4 provide the parts outside the CDR3, is SQTIHQWPATLVQPVGSPLSLECTVEGTSNPNLYWYRQAAGRGLQLLFYSVGIGQISSEVPQNLSASRPQDRQFILSSKKLLLSDSGFYLCAWSTSGLNIQYFGAGTRLSVL.